A single T cell receptor beta chain is shown here with its context. What it binds is unknown. Germline V lookup: CDR1 ENHRY, CDR2 SYGVKD. J gave up 5 bases and V 10 bases, and 13 bases lay outside the gene matches. The CDR3 totals 15 residues. These data come from a study of chemoradiotherapy in HPV16-positive cancers. Study observations and caveats: Candidate HPV-specific clones and E7-related TCR motifs grew in tumor during treatment.

Profiled with immunoSEQ multiplex PCR; TCRdb holds only in-frame clones, not every one. Altogether 65,000 to 80,000 clones are present, almost 90% being singletons, with the ten largest covering 4.2%. The sequence was obtained from a human donor with HPV-associated anogenital cancer. This chain joins TRBV10-3 and TRBJ2-5, with 10 bases fitting TRBD1. The source was blood, collected from a patient who underwent chemoradiotherapy. The CDR3 protein is CATTPGTGARETQYF. For the CDR3, the DNA is TGTGCCACCACGCCCGGGACAGGGGCGCGGGAGACCCAGTACTTC.